These T cell receptor beta chains were read from a single sample in a study of T cell repertoires in cytomegalovirus infection. Their antigens are not known. MiXCR, run by TCRdb on the reads, gives a single entry per CDR3 protein. Among 800,000 to 950,000 distinct CDR3 sequences, 32% were seen once, and the ten largest hold 9.5% to 15%. Sequencing used cultured CD8+ T cells from PBMCs, obtained from culture after CMV antigen stimulation. Every receptor here comes from a human donor in good health (CMV status not recorded). Some clones in this sample may be carry-over from other donors' samples. CDR3s include the opening cysteine and the closing phenylalanine or tryptophan. The D gene is left open where the match is weak. Part of the rows lack a size; the others show once, few, many or a class for expanded clones.

j_call d_call clone_size v_call cdr3_aa cdr3_nt
TRBJ1-2 - once TRBV6-5 CASRTDTLYGYTF TGTGCCAGCAGAACGGACACACTCTATGGCTACACCTTC
TRBJ2-7 - many TRBV7-9 CASSTTIYEQYF TGTGCCAGCAGCACGACGATCTACGAGCAGTACTTC
TRBJ2-1 TRBD1 - TRBV6-2/TRBV6-3 CASSYNRDRGANEQFF TGTGCCAGCAGTTACAACCGGGACAGGGGGGCAAATGAGCAGTTCTTC
TRBJ2-7 - - TRBV15 CATSREPGYTYEQYF TGTGCCACCAGCAGAGAGCCGGGTTACACCTACGAGCAGTACTTC
TRBJ1-3 - - TRBV5-1 CASSLTDRRLSGNTIYF TGCGCCAGCAGCTTGACAGACCGCCGGCTCTCTGGAAACACCATATATTTT
TRBJ2-1 - - TRBV27 CASSITYNEQFF TGTGCCAGCAGTATCACCTACAATGAGCAGTTCTTC
TRBJ2-1 - few TRBV2 CASSESGGGPLGEQFF TGTGCCAGCAGTGAAAGTGGCGGGGGCCCACTTGGGGAGCAGTTCTTC
TRBJ1-1 - - TRBV15 CATSREILGGGDTEAFF TGTGCCACCAGCAGAGAGATCCTGGGGGGGGGTGACACTGAAGCTTTCTTT
TRBJ1-1 - - TRBV19 CASSIWRNTEAFF TGTGCCAGTAGTATTTGGCGGAACACTGAAGCTTTCTTT
TRBJ1-5 - - TRBV9 CASSVAPGGNQPQHF TGTGCCAGCAGCGTAGCCCCCGGCGGGAATCAGCCCCAGCATTTT
TRBJ1-5 - - TRBV4-2 CASSQERAGFNQPQHF TGTGCCAGCAGCCAAGAGCGGGCAGGGTTCAATCAGCCCCAGCATTTT
TRBJ2-4 TRBD1 - TRBV7-8 CATSLGTGGTKNIQYF TGTGCCACCAGCCTAGGGACAGGGGGGACCAAAAACATTCAGTACTTC
TRBJ2-7 TRBD2 - TRBV2 CASDLRGRSSYEQYF TGTGCCAGCGACTTGCGGGGGAGATCTTCCTACGAGCAGTACTTC
TRBJ2-6 - - TRBV19 CASSHSDSGANVLTF TGTGCCAGTAGTCATAGCGACTCTGGGGCCAACGTCCTGACTTTC
TRBJ1-1 TRBD1 - TRBV28 CASRQTGRNTEAFF TGTGCCAGCAGGCAGACAGGGAGGAACACTGAAGCTTTCTTT
TRBJ1-4 TRBD1 - TRBV7-9 CASRPTGPNEKLFF TGTGCCAGCAGGCCGACAGGGCCTAATGAAAAACTGTTTTTT
TRBJ2-1 - few TRBV28 CASLPPDRPNYNEQFF TGTGCCAGCCTCCCACCCGACAGGCCCAACTACAATGAGCAGTTCTTC
TRBJ1-1 - - TRBV9 CASSPRFNWNTEAFF TGTGCCAGCAGCCCTCGATTTAATTGGAACACTGAAGCTTTCTTT